This T cell receptor (beta chain) emerged from a study of identical twins (dated by TCRdb to about 2016). Looking at the study overall: To test whether fetal clonotypes persist, the study used deep sequencing on TCR alpha and beta repertoires from monozygotic twins, unrelated adults of various ages, and cord blood. To rule out contamination, replicate twin experiments were performed at different times with different library preparation protocols.

Every donor was a healthy Caucasian. The twin cohort consisted of three pairs of female monozygotic twins, all aged roughly 18 to 30 years. CD4+ and CD8+ T cell populations were isolated with positive isolation kits from Invitrogen. The CDR3 has 15 amino acids, counting the end cysteine and phenylalanine. CDR3 DNA is the only sequence kept; it has 45 bases, read in frame from the first base. Taken from the germline V gene, the CDR1 and CDR2 loops are SGDLS and YYNGEE. Between the V and J ends, shortened by 0 bases and 0 bases respectively, the junction contains 10 bases. Summary of the overall study and its limitations: Because the same donors could not be followed over many years, the conclusions depended on cross-sectional statistical analysis. In monozygotic twins, recombination models systematically underestimated out-of-frame TCR alpha sharing, but the models matched the sharing seen between unrelated individuals. Zero-insertion analyses could be partly confounded by invariant T cells such as MAIT and iNKT, although diverse VJ usage argued against such confounding for most clonotypes. The excess sharing between twins in beta out-of-frame sequences was weaker because fewer shared sequences reduced the signal-to-noise ratio. Compared with coincidental sharing between unrelated individuals, an excess of low generation-probability sequences was observed among out-of-frame TCR alpha sequences shared between twins. Fewer insertions were carried by abundant cord blood beta clonotypes; a weaker similar trend was observed in young adult naive repertoires, while no such trend was observed in memory repertoires.

Library prep was done by 5' RACE. TCRdb lists the instrument as Illumina HiSeq 2000. A universal primer binding site was introduced by template switching, and a unique molecular identifier was present in the final cDNA, enabling accurate counting of TCR cDNA molecules. Specific primers in the conserved constant-segment region were used to synthesize first-strand cDNA for the TCR alpha and beta chains. To control for contamination, every cDNA library was double barcoded, receiving both a SMART-Mk sample barcode and Illumina barcodes. Two successive PCR steps introduced TruSeq adapter sequences along with Illumina sample barcodes. The TCR alpha and beta cDNA libraries were sequenced on the Illumina HiSeq platform using custom primers. The authors' pipeline ran thus. MiGEC processed the raw reads to extract unique molecular identifiers, while MiXCR was used to determine the CDR3 positions. Recombination models were inferred per individual with the repgenHMM and IGoR tools using an EM algorithm. The analysis of shared clonotypes was done with the tcR package in R, with sharing normalized by the product of cloneset sizes. Out-of-frame nonproductive sequences were analyzed to study raw recombination free of thymic and clonal selection effects. In-frame beta chains were kept once TCRdb had trimmed the public reads at Q25 with fastp and called clones with MiXCR. Records with the same CDR3 protein are collapsed into one entry carrying the most frequent genes and DNA. TCRdb's processing, not the authors' own work, is the source of the V and J calls. The sample table lists approximately 500,000 distinct CDR3 sequences, 20% to 30% of them with a count of one. The leading ten clones occupy about 2.7% of the sample.

This clonotype was counted a single time. Its antigen is unknown. No qualities accompany the bases; no much larger clone lies one base away. These sequences were also reported in another study, on T cells expressing NK-cell markers. As described in the second report: Three sorted T-cell subsets (CD3+CD56+NKG2C+, CD3+CD56+NKG2C- and CD3+CD56-NKG2C+) from roughly eight donors had their TCR beta-chain repertoires profiled. Among the eight sequenced donors, seven were HCMV-seropositive and one was HCMV-seronegative. To restrict sorting to alphabetaTCR-expressing T cells, an anti-gammadeltaTCR antibody was added in several experiments. In a handful of donors, the dominant CD3+CD56+NKG2C+ clonotypes were among the top 10 CD8+ clonotypes and accounted for roughly 1.0-7.5% of CD8+ T cells. Those dominant clonotypes were again the most abundant among CD3+CD56-NKG2C+ cells in several donors, at roughly 25-65%. It remained unclear whether the expanded NKG2C-expressing T cell clones were specific for HCMV antigens. The eight sequenced donors were randomly selected healthy volunteers, three men and five women. To determine HCMV serostatus, a commercial ELISA kit was used to detect HCMV-specific IgG in serum. MIGEC handled demultiplexing of the reads and grouping by UMI, while MiTCR was used to assemble and quantify clonotypes. To remove erroneous sequences, TCR cDNA sequences were retained only when supported by two or more reads. The tcR package was used for downstream repertoire analysis, and clonotypes were matched across fractions by CDR3 nucleotide sequence plus V segment. VDJmatch was used to annotate antigen specificity against VDJdb, with one amino acid substitution allowed in CDR3.

The sample taken for sequencing was CD4+ T cells sorted from blood. The TCR comes from a woman between 18 and 29 years old in good health. The sequence joins TRBV9 to TRBJ2-7; the D match is possibly TRBD1 or TRBD2, with 5 bases aligned in each. The CDR3 in this case is CASSVAGPSSYEQYF. The DNA sequence follows: TGTGCCAGCAGCGTAGCGGGGCCAAGCTCCTACGAGCAGTACTTC.